A selection of T cell receptor beta chains follows, all from one sample in a study of OX40 agonist ivuxolimab in advanced cancers. Profiled with immunoSEQ multiplex PCR; TCRdb holds only in-frame clones, not every one. The sample shows under 70,000 clones, roughly 90% of them seen only once. The source material was CD4+ or CD8+ T cells sorted from blood, sampled in a trial of the OX40 agonist ivuxolimab. The receptors come from an adult with an advanced solid tumor such as melanoma, head and neck, liver or kidney cancer. The CDR3 runs from the conserved cysteine through the conserved F or W. For some rows the clone size is stated as once, few or many, or as a class when expanded; others skip it.

clone size	CDR3 length	V gene	CDR3 protein
.	15	TRBV27	CASNPSRGENSPLHF
.	18	TRBV11-2	CASSLLRRTGASEETQYF
.	14	TRBV2	CASSGDPGGETQYF
.	13	TRBV30	CAWRATANTEAFF
.	15	TRBV18	CASSLTPGDPYGYTF
.	12	TRBV6-5	CASRTGGFGYTF
.	13	TRBV7-9	CASSLSGAFEAFF
.	16	TRBV5-4	CASRTTSGSVTGELFF
.	16	TRBV27	CASSLNEAAGNSPLHF
.	13	TRBV11-2	CASSLMGNTEAFF
.	12	TRBV14	CASSPDRGPLHF
.	14	TRBV10-3	CAIKWGFGTGELFF
.	15	TRBV6-5	CASCHRGPLTDTQYF
.	11	TRBV9	CAWAASYEQYF
.	15	TRBV7-8	CASSLAELAAETQYF
.	13	TRBV30	CAWSTNVGVEQFF
once	13	TRBV5-1	CASSLVGGETQYF
.	15	TRBV19	CASTDGPIYTGELFF
.	16	TRBV5-1	CASSPQRQGATGELFF
.	12	TRBV18	CASSAQGYEQYF
.	10	TRBV29-1	CSVGDTEAFF
.	17	TRBV5-1	CAGSSRQGAHANEKLFF
few	13	TRBV6-1	CASKVTVGTEAFF
once	15	TRBV6-5	CASSVGDIVPPEAFF
.	13	TRBV6-1	CAIRRDGNQPQHF
once	15	TRBV11-2	CASGVADTNTGELFF
.	12	TRBV2	CASKRTGSEAFF
.	15	TRBV7-3	CASSLNGWTYNEQFF
.	17	TRBV5-1	CASSLDLNPRANTEAFF